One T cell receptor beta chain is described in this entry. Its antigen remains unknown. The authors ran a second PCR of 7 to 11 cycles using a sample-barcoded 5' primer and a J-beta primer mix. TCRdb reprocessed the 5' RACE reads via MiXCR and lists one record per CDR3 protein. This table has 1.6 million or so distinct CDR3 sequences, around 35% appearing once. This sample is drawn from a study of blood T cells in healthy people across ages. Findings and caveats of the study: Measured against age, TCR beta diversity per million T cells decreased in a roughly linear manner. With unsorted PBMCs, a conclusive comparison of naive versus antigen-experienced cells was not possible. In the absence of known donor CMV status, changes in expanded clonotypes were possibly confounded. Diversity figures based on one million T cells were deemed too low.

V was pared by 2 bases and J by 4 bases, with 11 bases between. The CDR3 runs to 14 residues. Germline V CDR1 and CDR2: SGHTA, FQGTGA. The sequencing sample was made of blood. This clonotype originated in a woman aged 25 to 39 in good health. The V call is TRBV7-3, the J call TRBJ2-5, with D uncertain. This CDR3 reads CASSLSFRSETQYF. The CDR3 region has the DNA TGTGCCAGCAGCTTATCATTTAGATCAGAGACCCAGTACTTC.